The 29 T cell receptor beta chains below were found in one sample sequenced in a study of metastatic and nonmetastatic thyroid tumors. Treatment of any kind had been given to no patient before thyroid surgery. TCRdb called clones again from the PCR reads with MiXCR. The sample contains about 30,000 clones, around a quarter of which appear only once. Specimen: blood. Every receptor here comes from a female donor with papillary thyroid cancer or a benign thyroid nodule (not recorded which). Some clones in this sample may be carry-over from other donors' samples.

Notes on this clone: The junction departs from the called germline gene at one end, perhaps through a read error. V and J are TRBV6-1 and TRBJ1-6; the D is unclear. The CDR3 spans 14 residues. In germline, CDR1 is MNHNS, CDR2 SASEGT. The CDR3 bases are TGTGCCAGCAGTGAATGTGTGGATAACTCACCCCTCCACTTT. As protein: CASSECVDNSPLHF.

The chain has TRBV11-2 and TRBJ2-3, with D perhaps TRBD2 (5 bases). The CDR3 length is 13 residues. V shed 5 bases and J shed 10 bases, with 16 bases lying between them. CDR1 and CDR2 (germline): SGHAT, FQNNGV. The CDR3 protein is CASSPPASMAQYF. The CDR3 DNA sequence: TGTGCCAGCAGCCCCCCGGCTAGCATGGCGCAGTATTTT.

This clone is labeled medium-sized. CDR3 sequence reads: CASSPESRSGANVLTF. DNA for the CDR3: TGTGCCAGCAGCCCCGAATCCCGCTCTGGGGCCAACGTCCTGACTTTC. The chain couples TRBV6-1 to TRBJ2-6; D remains ambiguous. The germline CDR1 and CDR2 sequences are MNHNS and SASEGT. This CDR3 spans 16 amino acids. V lost 6 bases to trimming and J lost 0 bases, with 12 bases between them.

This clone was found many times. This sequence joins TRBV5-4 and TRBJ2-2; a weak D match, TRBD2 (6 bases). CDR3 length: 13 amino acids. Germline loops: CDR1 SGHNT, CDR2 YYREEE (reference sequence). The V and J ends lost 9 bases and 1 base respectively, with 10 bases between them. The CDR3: CAIFSGNTGELFF. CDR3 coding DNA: TGTGCCATTTTTAGCGGGAACACCGGGGAGCTGTTTTTT.

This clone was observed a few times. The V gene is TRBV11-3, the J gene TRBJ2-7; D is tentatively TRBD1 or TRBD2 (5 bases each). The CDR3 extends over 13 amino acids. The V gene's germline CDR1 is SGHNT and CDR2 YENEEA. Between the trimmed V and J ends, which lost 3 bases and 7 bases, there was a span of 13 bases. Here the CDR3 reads CASSFPGTGEQYF. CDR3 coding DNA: TGTGCCAGCAGCTTCCCGGGGACCGGGGAGCAGTACTTC.

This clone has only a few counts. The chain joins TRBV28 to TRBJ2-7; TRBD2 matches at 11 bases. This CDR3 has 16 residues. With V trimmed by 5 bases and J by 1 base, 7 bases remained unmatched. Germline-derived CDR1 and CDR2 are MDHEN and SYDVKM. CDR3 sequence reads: CASSPRGLAASYEQYF. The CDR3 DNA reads TGTGCCAGCAGTCCCAGGGGACTAGCGGCTTCCTACGAGCAGTACTTC.

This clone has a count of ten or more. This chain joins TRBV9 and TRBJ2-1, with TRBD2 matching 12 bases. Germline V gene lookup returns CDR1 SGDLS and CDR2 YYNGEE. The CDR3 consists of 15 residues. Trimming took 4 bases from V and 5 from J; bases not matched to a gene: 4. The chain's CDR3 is CASSPRLAGDNEQFF. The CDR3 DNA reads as TGTGCCAGCAGCCCCCGACTAGCGGGAGACAATGAGCAGTTCTTC.

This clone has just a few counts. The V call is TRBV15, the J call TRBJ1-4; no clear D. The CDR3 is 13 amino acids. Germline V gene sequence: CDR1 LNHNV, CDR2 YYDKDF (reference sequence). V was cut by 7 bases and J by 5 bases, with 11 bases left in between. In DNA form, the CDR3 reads TGTGCCACCACCGTGGACCCAAATGAAAAACTGTTTTTT. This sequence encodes CATTVDPNEKLFF.

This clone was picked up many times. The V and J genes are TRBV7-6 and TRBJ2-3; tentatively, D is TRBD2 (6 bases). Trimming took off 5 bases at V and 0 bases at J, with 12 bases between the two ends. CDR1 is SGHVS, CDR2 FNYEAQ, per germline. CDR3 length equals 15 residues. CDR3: CASSTPGASTDTQYF. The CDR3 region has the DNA TGTGCCAGCAGCACCCCGGGAGCTAGCACAGATACGCAGTATTTT.

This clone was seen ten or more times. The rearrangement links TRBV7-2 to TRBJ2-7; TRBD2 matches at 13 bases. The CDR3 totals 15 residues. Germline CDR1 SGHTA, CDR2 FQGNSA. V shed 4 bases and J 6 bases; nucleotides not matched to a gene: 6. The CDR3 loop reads CASSYPGLAGVEQYF. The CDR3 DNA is TGTGCCAGCAGCTACCCCGGACTAGCGGGAGTCGAGCAGTACTTC.

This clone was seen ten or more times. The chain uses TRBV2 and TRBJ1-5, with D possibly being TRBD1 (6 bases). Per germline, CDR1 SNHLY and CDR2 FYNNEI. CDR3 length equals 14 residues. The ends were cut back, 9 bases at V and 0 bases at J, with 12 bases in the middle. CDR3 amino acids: CASTGPGSNQPQHF. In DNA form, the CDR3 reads TGTGCCAGTACAGGGCCCGGTAGCAATCAGCCCCAGCATTTT.

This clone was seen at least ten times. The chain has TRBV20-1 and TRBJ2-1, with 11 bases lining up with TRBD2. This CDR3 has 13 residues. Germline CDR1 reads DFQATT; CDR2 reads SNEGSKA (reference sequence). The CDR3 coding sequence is TGCAGAGGGACTAGCGGAATCGACAATGAGCAGTTCTTC. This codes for CRGTSGIDNEQFF.

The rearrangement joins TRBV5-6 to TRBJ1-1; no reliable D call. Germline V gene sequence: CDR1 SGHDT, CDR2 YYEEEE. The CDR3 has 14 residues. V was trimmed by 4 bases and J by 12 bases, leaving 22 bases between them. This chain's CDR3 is CASSPVAMNTETFF. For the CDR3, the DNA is TGTGCCAGCAGCCCGGTTGCTATGAACACCGAAACTTTCTTT.

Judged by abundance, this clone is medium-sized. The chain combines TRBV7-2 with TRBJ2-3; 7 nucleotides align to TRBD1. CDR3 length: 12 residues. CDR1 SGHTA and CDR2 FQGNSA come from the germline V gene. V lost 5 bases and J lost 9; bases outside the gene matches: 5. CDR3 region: CASSPDRMTQYF. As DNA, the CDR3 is TGTGCCAGCAGCCCGGACAGGATGACGCAGTATTTT.

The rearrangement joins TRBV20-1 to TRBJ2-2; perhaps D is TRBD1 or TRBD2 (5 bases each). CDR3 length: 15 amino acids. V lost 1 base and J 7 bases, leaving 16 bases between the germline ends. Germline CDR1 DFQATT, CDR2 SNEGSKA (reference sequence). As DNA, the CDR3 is TGCAGTGCTAGAGGGGGGTTGGAGGAGAGCGGGGAGCTGTTTTTT. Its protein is CSARGGLEESGELFF.

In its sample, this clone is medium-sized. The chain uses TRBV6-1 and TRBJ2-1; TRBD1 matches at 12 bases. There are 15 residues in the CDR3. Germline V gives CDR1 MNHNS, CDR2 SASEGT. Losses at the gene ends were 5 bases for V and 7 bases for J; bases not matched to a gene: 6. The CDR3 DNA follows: TGTGCCAGCAGTCCCGGGACAGGGGGCCAGAATGAGCAGTTCTTC. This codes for CASSPGTGGQNEQFF.

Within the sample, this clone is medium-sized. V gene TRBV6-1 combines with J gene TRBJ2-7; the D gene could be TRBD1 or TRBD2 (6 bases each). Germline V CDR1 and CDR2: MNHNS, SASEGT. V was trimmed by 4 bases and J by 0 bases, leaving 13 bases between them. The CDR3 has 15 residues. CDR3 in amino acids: CASSGEGGLSYEQYF. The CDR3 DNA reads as TGTGCCAGCAGTGGCGAAGGGGGGCTCTCCTACGAGCAGTACTTC.

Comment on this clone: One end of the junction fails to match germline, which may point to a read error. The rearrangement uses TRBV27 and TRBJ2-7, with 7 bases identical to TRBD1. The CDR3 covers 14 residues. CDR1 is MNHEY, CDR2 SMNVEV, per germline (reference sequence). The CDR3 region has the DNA TGTGCCTGCAGCCTGAGGGGACAGAAGTACGAGCAGTGCTTC. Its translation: CACSLRGQKYEQCF.

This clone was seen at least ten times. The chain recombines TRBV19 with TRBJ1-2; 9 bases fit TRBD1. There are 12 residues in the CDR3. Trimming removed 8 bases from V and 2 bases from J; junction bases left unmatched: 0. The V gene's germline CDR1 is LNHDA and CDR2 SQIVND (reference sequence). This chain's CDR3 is CASGQGNYGYTF. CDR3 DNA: TGTGCCAGTGGACAGGGGAACTATGGCTACACCTTC.

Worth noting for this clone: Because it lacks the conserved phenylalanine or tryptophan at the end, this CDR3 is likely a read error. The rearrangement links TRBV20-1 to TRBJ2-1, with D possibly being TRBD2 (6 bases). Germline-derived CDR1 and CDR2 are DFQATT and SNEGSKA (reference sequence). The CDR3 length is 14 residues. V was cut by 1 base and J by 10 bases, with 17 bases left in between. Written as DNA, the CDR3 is TGCAGTGCTAGAGTGGCGGGGACGCTCACGGAGCAGTTCCTC. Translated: CSARVAGTLTEQFL.

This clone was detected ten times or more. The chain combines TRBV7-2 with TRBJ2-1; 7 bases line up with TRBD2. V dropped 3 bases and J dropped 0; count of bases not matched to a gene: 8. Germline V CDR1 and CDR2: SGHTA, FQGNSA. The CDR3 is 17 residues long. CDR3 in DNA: TGTGCCAGCAGCTTTCGAGGGAGGGGTTTCTCCTACAATGAGCAGTTCTTC. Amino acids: CASSFRGRGFSYNEQFF.

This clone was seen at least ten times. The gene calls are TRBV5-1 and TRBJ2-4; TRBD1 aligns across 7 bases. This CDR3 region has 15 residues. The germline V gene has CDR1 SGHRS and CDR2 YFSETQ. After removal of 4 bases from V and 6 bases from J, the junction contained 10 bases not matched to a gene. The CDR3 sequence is CASSATEGQRNIQYF. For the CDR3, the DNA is TGCGCCAGCAGCGCTACAGAGGGACAGAGAAACATTCAGTACTTC. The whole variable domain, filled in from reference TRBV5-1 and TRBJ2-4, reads KAGVTQTPRYLIKTRGQQVTLSCSPISGHRSVSWYQQTPGQGLQFLFEYFSETQRNKGNFPGRFSGRQFSNSRSEMNVSTLELGDSALYLCASSATEGQRNIQYFGAGTRLSVL.

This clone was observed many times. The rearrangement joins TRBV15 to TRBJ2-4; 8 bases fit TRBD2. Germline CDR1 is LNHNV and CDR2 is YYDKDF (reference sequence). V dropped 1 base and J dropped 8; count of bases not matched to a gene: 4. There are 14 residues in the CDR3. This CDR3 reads CATSRGGLEDIQYF. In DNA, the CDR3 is TGTGCCACCAGCAGAGGGGGACTAGAGGACATTCAGTACTTC.

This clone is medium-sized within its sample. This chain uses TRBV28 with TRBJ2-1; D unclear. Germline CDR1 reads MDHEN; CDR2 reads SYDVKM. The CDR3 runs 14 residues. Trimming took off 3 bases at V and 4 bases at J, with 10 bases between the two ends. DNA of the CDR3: TGTGCCAGCAGTTTTTCCCAGGATTACAATGAGCAGTTCTTC. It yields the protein CASSFSQDYNEQFF.

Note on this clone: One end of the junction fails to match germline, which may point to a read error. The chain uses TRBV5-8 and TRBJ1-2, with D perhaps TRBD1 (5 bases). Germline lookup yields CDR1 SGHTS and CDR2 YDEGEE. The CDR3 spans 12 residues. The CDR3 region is CASSPGRYGSTF. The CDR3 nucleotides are TGTGCCAGCAGCCCGGGACGGTATGGCTCCACCTTC.

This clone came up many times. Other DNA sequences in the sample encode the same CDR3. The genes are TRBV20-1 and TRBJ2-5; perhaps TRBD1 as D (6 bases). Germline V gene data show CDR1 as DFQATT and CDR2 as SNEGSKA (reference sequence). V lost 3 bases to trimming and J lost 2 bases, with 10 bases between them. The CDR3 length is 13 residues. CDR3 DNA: TGCAGTGCTAGTTTTCAGGGGCAAGAGACCCAGTACTTC. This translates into CSASFQGQETQYF.

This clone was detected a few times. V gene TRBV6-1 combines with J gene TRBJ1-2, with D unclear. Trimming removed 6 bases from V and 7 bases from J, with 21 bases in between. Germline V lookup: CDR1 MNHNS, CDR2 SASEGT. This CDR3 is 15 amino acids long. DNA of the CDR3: TGTGCCAGCAGGATAAGGAGCGCGCCTCTGGGTGGCTACACCTTC. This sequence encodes CASRIRSAPLGGYTF.

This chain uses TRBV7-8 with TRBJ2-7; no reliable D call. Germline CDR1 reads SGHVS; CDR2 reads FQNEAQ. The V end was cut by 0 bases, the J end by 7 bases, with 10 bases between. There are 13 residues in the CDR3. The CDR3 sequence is CASSLAVVREQYF. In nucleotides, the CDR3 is TGTGCCAGCAGCTTAGCTGTAGTGCGTGAGCAGTACTTC.

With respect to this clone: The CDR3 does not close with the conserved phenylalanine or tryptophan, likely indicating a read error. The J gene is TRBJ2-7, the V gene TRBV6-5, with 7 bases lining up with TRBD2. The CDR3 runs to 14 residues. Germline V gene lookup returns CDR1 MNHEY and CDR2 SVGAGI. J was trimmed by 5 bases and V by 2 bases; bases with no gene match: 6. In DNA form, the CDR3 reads TGTGCCAGCAGTTACGCGGGAGTAGTCCACGAGCAGTACATC. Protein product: CASSYAGVVHEQYI.